The present entry profiles one T cell receptor (beta chain) with its context. The sample comes from a study of technical replicates of blood from several donors. Profiling relied on immunoSEQ multiplex PCR, and the TCRdb table lists in-frame clones only, not all of them. The repertoire holds tens of thousands of clones, with 93% as singletons. The germline V gene encodes CDR1 LGHNA and CDR2 YNFKEQ. The CDR3 consists of 18 residues. After removal of 5 bases from V and 3 bases from J, the junction contained 13 bases not matched to a gene. Material: T cells isolated from PBMCs. This receptor was taken from a human donor in good health. This chain uses TRBV4-2 with TRBJ2-1, with 10 bases identical to TRBD2. The CDR3 region is CASSALGDSGRFYNEQFF. The DNA for the CDR3 is TGTGCCAGCAGCGCTCTCGGCGATAGCGGGAGGTTCTACAATGAGCAGTTCTTC.